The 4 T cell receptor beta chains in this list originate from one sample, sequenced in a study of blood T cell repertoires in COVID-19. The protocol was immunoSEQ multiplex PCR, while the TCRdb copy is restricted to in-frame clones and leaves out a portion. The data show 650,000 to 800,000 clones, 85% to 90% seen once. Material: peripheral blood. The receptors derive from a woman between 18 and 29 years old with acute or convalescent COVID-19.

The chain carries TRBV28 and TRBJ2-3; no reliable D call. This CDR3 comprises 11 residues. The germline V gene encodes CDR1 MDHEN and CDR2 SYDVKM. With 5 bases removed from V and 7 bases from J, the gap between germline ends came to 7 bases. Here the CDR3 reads CASSPGNTQYF. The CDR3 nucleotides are TGTGCCAGCAGTCCAGGAAATACGCAGTATTTT.

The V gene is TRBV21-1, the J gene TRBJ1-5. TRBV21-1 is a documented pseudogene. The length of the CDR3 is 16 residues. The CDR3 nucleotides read TGTGCCAGCAGCAAAGGGGGAGCGGGGTCAGGTCAGCCCCAGCATTTT. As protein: CASSKGGAGSGQPQHF.

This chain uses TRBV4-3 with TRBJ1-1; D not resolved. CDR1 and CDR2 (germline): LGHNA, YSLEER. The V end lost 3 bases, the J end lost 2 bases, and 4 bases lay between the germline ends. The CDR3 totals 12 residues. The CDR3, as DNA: TGCGCCAGCAGCCAGGGCAACACTGAAGCTTTCTTT. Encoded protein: CASSQGNTEAFF.

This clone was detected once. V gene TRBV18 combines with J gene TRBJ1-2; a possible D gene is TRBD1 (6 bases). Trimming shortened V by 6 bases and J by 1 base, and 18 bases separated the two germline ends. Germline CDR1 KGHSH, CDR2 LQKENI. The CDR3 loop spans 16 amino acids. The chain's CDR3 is CASSPGAGNLNYGYTF. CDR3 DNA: TGTGCCAGCTCTCCAGGGGCAGGGAACCTTAACTATGGCTACACCTTC.